The source of this T cell receptor (beta chain) is a study of immune heterogeneity within non-small cell lung tumors. Germline V lookup: CDR1 SGHTA, CDR2 FQGNSA. The CDR3 is made up of 14 amino acids. Trimming took off 6 bases at V and 2 bases at J, with 14 bases between the two ends. TCR beta CDR3 regions came from multiplex PCR with 32 forward V and 13 reverse J primers. TCRdb re-analysed the multiplex PCR reads in MiXCR, keeping a single row per CDR3 protein. Seen here are approximately 20,000 distinct CDR3 sequences, 25% to 30% observed once, and the top ten hold 3.5% to 4.5%. This clonotype was detected many times. Bulk tumor genomic DNA constituted the template, at approximately 600 ng per sample. Several biopsies per primary tumor were taken during surgery, spaced as far apart as possible. Patients with untreated, newly diagnosed non-small cell lung cancer underwent curative surgery.

This clonotype originated in a man aged 40-49 years with non-small cell lung cancer. This chain connects TRBV7-2 to TRBJ2-7, with D tentatively TRBD1 or TRBD2 (5 bases each). Sequencing input: lung tumor tissue. The CDR3 loop reads CASRPPGRTYEQYF. CDR3 sequence (DNA): TGTGCCAGCAGGCCACCGGGACGGACCTACGAGCAGTACTTC.